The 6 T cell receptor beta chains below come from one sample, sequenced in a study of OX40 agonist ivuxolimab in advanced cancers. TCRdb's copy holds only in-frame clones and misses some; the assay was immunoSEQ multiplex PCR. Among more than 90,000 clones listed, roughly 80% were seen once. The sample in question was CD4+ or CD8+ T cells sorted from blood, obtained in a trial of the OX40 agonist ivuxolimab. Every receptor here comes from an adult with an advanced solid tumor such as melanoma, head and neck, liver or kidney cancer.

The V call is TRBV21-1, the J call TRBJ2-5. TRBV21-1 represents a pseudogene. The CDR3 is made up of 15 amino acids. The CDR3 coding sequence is TGTGCCAGCACCTATATCGACCGTATAGTGGAGACCCAGTACTTC. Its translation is CASTYIDRIVETQYF.

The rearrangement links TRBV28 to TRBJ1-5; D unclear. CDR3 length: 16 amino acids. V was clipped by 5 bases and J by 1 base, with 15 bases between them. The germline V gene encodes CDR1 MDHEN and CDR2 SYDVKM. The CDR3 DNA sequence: TGTGCCAGCAGTCCCCACGAGGGCCCCAGCAATCAGCCCCAGCATTTT. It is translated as CASSPHEGPSNQPQHF.

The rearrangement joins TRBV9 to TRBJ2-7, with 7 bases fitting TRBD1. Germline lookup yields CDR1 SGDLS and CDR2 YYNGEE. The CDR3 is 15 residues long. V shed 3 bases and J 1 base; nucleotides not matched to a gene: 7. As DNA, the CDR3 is TGTGCCAGCAGCGCGGGACCAGGGGGTTCCTACGAGCAGTACTTC. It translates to CASSAGPGGSYEQYF.

CDR3 DNA sequence: TGTGCCAGCAGTACAGGGGGCTTATTTGAAAAACTGTTTTTT. Amino acids: CASSTGGLFEKLFF. V usage is TRBV28 and J usage is TRBJ1-4; TRBD1 agrees at 9 bases. The CDR3 loop spans 14 amino acids. Germline values: CDR1 MDHEN, CDR2 SYDVKM. V was clipped by 5 bases and J by 7 bases; unmatched bases: 5.

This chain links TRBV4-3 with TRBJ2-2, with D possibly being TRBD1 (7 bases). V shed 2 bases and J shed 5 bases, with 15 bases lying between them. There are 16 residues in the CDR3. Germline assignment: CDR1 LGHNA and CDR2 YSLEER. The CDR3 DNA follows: TGCGCCAGCAGCCAAATACAGGGGAGGAGGACCGGGGAGCTGTTTTTT. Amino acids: CASSQIQGRRTGELFF.

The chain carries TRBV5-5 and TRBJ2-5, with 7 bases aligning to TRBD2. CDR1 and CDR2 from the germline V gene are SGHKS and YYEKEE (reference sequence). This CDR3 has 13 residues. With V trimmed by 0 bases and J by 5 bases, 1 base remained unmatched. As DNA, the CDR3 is TGTGCCAGCAGCTTGGCCGGGGGGGAGACCCAGTACTTC. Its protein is CASSLAGGETQYF.